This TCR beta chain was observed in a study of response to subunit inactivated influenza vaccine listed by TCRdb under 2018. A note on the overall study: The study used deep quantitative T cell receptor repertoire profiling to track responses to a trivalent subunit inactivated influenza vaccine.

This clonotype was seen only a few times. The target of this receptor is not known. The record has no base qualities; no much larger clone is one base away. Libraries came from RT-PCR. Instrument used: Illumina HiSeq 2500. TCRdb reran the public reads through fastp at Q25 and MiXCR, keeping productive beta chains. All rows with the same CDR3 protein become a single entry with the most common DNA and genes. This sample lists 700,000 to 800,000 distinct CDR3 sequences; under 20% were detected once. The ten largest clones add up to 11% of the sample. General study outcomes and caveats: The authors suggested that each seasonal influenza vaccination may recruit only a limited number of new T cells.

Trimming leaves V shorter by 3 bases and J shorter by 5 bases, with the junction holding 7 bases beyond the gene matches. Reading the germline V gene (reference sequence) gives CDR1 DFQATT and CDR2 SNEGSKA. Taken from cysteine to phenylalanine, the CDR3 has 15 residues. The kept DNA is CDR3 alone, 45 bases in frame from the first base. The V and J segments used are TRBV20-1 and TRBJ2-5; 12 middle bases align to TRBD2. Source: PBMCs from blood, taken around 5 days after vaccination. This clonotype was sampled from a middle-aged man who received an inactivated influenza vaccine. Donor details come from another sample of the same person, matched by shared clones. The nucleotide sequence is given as TGCAGTGCTAGGTTCACTAGCGGGAGGTTGGAGACCCAGTACTTC. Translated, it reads CSARFTSGRLETQYF.